This is a list of T cell receptor beta chains from one sample in a study of long-term antiretroviral therapy in people with HIV. Some clones are missing from TCRdb's copy, which holds only in-frame ones; the method was immunoSEQ multiplex PCR. The sample has 20,000 to 25,000 clones, approximately 81% seen once. Sequences were derived from unsorted PBMCs, sampled at the start of antiretroviral therapy. The source of these receptors is a man between 50 and 59 years old with HIV. The CDR3 runs from the conserved cysteine through the conserved F or W. A D gene is named only where the DNA matches it firmly. Clone sizes are given selectively: once, few, many, or a class where the clone is expanded.

TRBV9	.	TRBJ1-1	.	CASSLGGKPYGIEAFF	TGTGCCAGCAGCCTGGGGGGGAAACCGTATGGGATTGAAGCTTTCTTT
TRBV19	.	TRBJ2-3	.	CASSIRKGSTDTQYF	TGTGCCAGTAGTATCAGGAAGGGCTCCACAGATACGCAGTATTTT
TRBV5-5	.	TRBJ2-2	.	CASSLVWGSDTGELFF	TGTGCCAGCAGCCTGGTTTGGGGATCGGACACCGGGGAGCTGTTTTTT
TRBV6-1	.	TRBJ2-7	.	CASSERGIGPEQYF	TGTGCCAGCAGTGAACGGGGGATTGGCCCCGAGCAGTACTTC
TRBV5-6	.	TRBJ2-3	.	CASSFWDRALGDTQYF	TGTGCCAGCAGCTTTTGGGACCGGGCCCTGGGGGATACGCAGTATTTT
TRBV11-3	.	TRBJ2-3	TRBD1	CASSPDRGSTDTQYF	TGTGCCAGCAGCCCGGACAGGGGGAGCACAGATACGCAGTATTTT
TRBV7-9	few	TRBJ1-2	.	CASSGQGGGYTF	TGTGCCAGCAGTGGGCAGGGCGGTGGCTACACCTTC
TRBV7-2	once	TRBJ2-3	.	CASSLNLDTQYF	TGTGCCAGCAGCTTAAACTTAGATACGCAGTATTTT
TRBV6-5	.	TRBJ1-2	.	CASSPGHNYGYTF	TGTGCCAGCAGTCCCGGACATAACTATGGCTACACCTTC
TRBV30	.	TRBJ2-2	.	CAWSGIGKGGELFF	TGTGCCTGGAGTGGCATAGGGAAAGGCGGGGAGCTGTTTTTT
TRBV6-1	.	TRBJ1-1	.	CASSEARQHNTEAFF	TGTGCCAGCAGTGAAGCGCGGCAGCATAACACTGAAGCTTTCTTT
TRBV25-1	.	TRBJ1-1	.	CASSERENTEAFF	TGTGCCAGCAGTGAGCGAGAGAACACTGAAGCTTTCTTT
TRBV9	.	TRBJ2-3	.	CASSVTASTDTQYF	TGTGCCAGCAGCGTAACAGCTAGCACAGATACGCAGTATTTT
TRBV27	.	TRBJ2-5	.	CASSLFRGETQYF	TGTGCCAGCAGTTTATTTAGGGGAGAGACCCAGTACTTC
TRBV7-8	.	TRBJ2-1	TRBD1	CASSLRAGGYNEQFF	TGTGCCAGCAGCTTAAGGGCAGGGGGCTACAATGAGCAGTTCTTC
TRBV6-4	.	TRBJ1-1	TRBD1	CASSLDRDDTEAFF	TGTGCCAGCAGTTTGGACAGGGATGACACTGAAGCTTTCTTT
TRBV6-1	.	TRBJ2-7	.	CASSANEQYF	TGTGCCAGCAGTGCTAACGAGCAGTACTTC
TRBV30	.	TRBJ2-3	.	CAWSVLSTDTQYF	TGTGCCTGGAGTGTACTAAGCACAGATACGCAGTATTTT
TRBV5-6	once	TRBJ1-1	.	CASSLTLNTEAFF	TGTGCCAGCAGCCTTACCTTGAACACTGAAGCTTTCTTT
TRBV4-1	.	TRBJ1-5	.	CASSQDDRPNQPQHF	TGCGCCAGCAGCCAAGATGATCGGCCGAATCAGCCCCAGCATTTT
TRBV28	medium-sized	TRBJ1-6	.	CASSLLTVLNNSPLHF	TGTGCCAGCAGTTTACTCACAGTACTTAATAATTCACCCCTCCACTTT
TRBV6-5	once	TRBJ1-1	TRBD1	CASSYTRGHGRTEAFF	TGTGCCAGCAGTTATACCAGGGGGCATGGTAGGACTGAAGCTTTCTTT